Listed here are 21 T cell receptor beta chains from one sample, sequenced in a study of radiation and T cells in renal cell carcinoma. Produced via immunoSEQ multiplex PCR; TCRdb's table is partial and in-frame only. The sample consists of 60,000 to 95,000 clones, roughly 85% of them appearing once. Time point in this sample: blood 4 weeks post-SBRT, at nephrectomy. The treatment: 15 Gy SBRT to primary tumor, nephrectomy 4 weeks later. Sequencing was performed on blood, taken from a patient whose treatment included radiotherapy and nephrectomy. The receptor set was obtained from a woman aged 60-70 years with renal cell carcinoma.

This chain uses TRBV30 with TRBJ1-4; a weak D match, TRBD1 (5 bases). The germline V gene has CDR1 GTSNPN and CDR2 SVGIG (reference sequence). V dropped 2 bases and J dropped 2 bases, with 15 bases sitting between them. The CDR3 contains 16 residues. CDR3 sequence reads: CAWSTPFGATNEKLFF. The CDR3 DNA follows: TGTGCCTGGAGTACACCATTTGGGGCGACTAATGAAAAACTGTTTTTT.

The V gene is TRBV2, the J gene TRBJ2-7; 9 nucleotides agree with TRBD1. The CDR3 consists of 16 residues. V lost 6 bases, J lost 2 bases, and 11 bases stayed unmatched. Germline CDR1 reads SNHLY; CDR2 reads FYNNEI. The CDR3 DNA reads TGTGCCAGCAGGTGGGAGAGAGGGACAGGGCCCTACGAGCAGTACTTC. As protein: CASRWERGTGPYEQYF. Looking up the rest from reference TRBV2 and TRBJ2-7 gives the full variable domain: EPEVTQTPSHQVTQMGQEVILRCVPISNHLYFYWYRQILGQKVEFLVSFYNNEISEKSEIFDDQFSVERPDGSNFTLKIRSTKLEDSAMYFCASRWERGTGPYEQYFGPGTRLTVT.

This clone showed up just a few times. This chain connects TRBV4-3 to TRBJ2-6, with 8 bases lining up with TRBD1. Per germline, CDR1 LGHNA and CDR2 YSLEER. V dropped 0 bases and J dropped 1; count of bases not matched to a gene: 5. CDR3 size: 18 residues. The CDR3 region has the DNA TGCGCCAGCAGCCAAGACAGGACAGGGTGGTCTGGGGCCAACGTCCTGACTTTC. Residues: CASSQDRTGWSGANVLTF.

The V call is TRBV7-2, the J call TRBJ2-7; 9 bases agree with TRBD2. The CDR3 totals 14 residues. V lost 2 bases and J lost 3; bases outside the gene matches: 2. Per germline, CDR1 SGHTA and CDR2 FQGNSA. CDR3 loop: CASSLLAGSYEQYF. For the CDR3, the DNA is TGTGCCAGCAGCTTACTAGCGGGGAGCTACGAGCAGTACTTC.

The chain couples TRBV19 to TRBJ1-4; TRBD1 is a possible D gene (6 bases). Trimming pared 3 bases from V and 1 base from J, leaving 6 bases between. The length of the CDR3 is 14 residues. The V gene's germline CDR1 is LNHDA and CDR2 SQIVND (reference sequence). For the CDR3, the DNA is TGTGCCAGTAGTATGGGACAAACTAATGAAAAACTGTTTTTT. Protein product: CASSMGQTNEKLFF.

The CDR3 nucleotides are TGTGCCAGCACCCCGACAGCCGAAAGGAGGGGCTACACCTTC. As protein: CASTPTAERRGYTF. The chain recombines TRBV27 with TRBJ1-2; a weak D match, TRBD1 (5 bases). Germline CDR1 is MNHEY and CDR2 is SMNVEV (reference sequence). V lost 7 bases to trimming and J lost 8 bases, with 20 bases between them. This CDR3 has 14 amino acids.

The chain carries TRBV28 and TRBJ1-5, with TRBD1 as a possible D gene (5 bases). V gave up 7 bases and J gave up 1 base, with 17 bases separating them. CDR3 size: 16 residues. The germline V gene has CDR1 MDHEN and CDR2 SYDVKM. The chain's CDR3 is CASTRWGRNSNQPQHF. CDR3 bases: TGTGCCAGCACTCGGTGGGGACGTAACAGCAATCAGCCCCAGCATTTT. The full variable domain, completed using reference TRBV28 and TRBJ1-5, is DVKVTQSSRYLVKRTGEKVFLECVQDMDHENMFWYRQDPGLGLRLIYFSYDVKMKEKGDIPEGYSVSREKKERFSLILESASTNQTSMYLCASTRWGRNSNQPQHFGDGTRLSIL.

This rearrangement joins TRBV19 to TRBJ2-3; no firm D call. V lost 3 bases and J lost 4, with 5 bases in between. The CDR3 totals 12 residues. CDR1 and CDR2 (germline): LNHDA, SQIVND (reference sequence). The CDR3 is CASSIEADTQYF. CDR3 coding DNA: TGTGCCAGTAGTATCGAGGCAGATACGCAGTATTTT.

In DNA form, the CDR3 reads TGTGCCAGCAGCTTATCGGGGACCTTTTCAGATACGCAGTATTTT. This codes for CASSLSGTFSDTQYF. The chain couples TRBV7-6 to TRBJ2-3; possibly TRBD1 or TRBD2 for D (5 bases each). V lost 2 bases to trimming and J lost 4 bases, with 13 bases between them. The CDR3 consists of 15 residues. Germline CDR1 SGHVS, CDR2 FNYEAQ.

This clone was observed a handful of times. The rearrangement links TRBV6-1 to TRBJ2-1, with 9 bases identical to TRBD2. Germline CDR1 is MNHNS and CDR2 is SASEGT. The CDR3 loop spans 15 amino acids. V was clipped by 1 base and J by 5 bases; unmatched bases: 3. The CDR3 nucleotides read TGTGCCAGCAGTGAAGTGGCTAGCGGGAACAATGAGCAGTTCTTC. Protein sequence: CASSEVASGNNEQFF.

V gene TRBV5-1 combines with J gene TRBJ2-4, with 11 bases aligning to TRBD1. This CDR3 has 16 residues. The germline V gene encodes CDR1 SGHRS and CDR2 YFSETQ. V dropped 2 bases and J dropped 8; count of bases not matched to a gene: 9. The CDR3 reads CASSFLGTGGLDIQYF. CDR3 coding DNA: TGCGCCAGCAGCTTCCTGGGGACAGGGGGATTAGACATTCAGTACTTC.

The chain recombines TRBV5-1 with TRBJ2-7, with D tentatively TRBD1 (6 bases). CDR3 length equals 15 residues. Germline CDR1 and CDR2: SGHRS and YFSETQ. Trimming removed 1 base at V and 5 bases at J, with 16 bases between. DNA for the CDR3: TGCGCCAGCAGCTTGTATCCGAGACAGGAGGACGAGCAGTACTTC. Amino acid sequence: CASSLYPRQEDEQYF.

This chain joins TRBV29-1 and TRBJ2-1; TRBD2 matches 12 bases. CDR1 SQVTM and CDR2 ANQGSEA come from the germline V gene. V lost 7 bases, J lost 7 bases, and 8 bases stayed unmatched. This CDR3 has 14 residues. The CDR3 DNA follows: TGCAGCGCGAGACTAGCGGGAGTAGTTAATGAGCAGTTCTTC. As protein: CSARLAGVVNEQFF.

The CDR3 region has the DNA TGCGCCACTTCGACCCGGGGACAGGCATTTGGGGAGACCCAGTACTTC. Protein sequence: CATSTRGQAFGETQYF. The rearrangement links TRBV5-1 to TRBJ2-5; 8 bases match TRBD1. Looked up from germline, CDR1 is SGHRS and CDR2 is YFSETQ. The CDR3 runs to 16 residues. The ends lost 9 bases at V and 5 bases at J; junction bases unmatched: 18.

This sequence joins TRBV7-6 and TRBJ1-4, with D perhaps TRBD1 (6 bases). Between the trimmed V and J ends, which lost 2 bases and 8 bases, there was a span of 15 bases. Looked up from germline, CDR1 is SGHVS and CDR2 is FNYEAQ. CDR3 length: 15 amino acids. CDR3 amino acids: CASSLQKQGGEKLFF. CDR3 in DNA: TGTGCCAGCAGCTTACAGAAACAGGGTGGAGAAAAACTGTTTTTT.

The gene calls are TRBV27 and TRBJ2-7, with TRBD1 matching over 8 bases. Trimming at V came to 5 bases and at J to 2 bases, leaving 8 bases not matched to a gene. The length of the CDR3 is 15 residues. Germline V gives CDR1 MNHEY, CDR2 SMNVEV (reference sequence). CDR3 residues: CASSVGQGGAYEQYF. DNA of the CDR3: TGTGCCAGCAGTGTCGGACAGGGAGGTGCCTACGAGCAGTACTTC.

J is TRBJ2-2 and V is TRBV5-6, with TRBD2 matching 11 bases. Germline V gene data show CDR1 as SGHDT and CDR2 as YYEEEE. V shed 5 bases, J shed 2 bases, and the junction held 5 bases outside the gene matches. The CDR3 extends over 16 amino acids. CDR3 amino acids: CASRWGLAENTGELFF. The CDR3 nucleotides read TGTGCCAGCAGGTGGGGACTAGCGGAAAACACCGGGGAGCTGTTTTTT.

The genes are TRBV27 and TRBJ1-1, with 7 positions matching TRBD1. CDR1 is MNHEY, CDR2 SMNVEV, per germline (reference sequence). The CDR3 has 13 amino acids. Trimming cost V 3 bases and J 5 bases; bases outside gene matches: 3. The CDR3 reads CASSFTGQTEAFF. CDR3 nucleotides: TGTGCCAGCAGTTTTACGGGACAGACTGAAGCTTTCTTT.

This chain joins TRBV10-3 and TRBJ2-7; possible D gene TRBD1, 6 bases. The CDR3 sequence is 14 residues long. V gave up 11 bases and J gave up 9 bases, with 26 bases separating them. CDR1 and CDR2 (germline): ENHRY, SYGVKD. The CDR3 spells CAARSGQGKDGQYF. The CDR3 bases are TGTGCCGCCCGGTCGGGGCAGGGGAAGGACGGGCAGTACTTC.

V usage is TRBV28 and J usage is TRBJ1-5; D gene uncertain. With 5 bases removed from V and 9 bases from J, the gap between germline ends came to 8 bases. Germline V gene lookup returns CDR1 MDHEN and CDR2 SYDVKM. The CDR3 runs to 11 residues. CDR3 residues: CASSGVSPQHF. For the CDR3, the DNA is TGTGCCAGCAGTGGGGTCTCGCCCCAGCATTTT.

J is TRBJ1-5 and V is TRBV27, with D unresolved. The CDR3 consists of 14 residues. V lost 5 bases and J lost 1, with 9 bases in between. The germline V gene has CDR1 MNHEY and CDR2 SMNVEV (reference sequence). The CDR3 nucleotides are TGTGCCAGCAGTCTATTATCCAGCAATCAGCCCCAGCATTTT. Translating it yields CASSLLSSNQPQHF.